This T cell receptor beta chain was profiled in a study of cytomegalovirus exposure and HLA in healthy donors. Study-wide context: HLA-typed donors were the source of some 85 million unique TCRs, which an early data release held.

The study, taken as a whole, reports: TCR sequences were mostly rare, though some public TCRs occurred in many donors. TCR beta sequences reportedly predicted most subjects' HLA-A and HLA-B alleles accurately. Some highly shared sequence variants likely arose as a pipeline artifact.

J lost 0 bases, V lost 6 bases, and 15 bases had no gene match. This CDR3 comprises 19 residues. In germline, CDR1 is ENHRY, CDR2 SYGVKD. The PCR contained 60 Vbeta and 13 Jbeta primers. Generated by immunoSEQ multiplex PCR, the TCRdb table keeps only in-frame clones and is missing some. The sample holds over 75,000 clones; over 65% are singletons and the top ten take 16%. Worth noting for this clone: What it recognizes is unknown.

This TCR was recovered from a man aged 60 to 69 in good health and CMV-seropositive. This chain connects TRBV10-3 to TRBJ1-3, with 9 bases matching TRBD1. Material: PBMCs. DNA of the CDR3: TGTGCCATCAGACCGGGACAGGGACCCCAATTATACTCTGGAAACACCATATATTTT. Protein sequence: CAIRPGQGPQLYSGNTIYF.